A single sample gave rise to the 21 T cell receptor beta chains below, sequenced in a study of shared clonotypes between healthy human individuals. Libraries were prepared by immunoSEQ multiplex PCR; TCRdb keeps only in-frame clonotypes and omits some of them. This sample has about 2.4 million clones, with 85% to 95% found just once. Source material: naive CD4+ T cells sorted from blood. As for subset: CD45RA+ positively selected. The receptors shown here come from a man in his late teens or twenties in good health.

The rearrangement links TRBV27 to TRBJ2-6; D is unclear. The ends were cut back, 5 bases at V and 3 bases at J, with 11 bases in the middle. Germline V gene sequence: CDR1 MNHEY, CDR2 SMNVEV (reference sequence). The CDR3 runs to 15 residues. The CDR3 loop reads CASSLGSDGANVLTF. The CDR3 DNA is TGTGCCAGCAGTCTCGGGTCAGATGGGGCCAACGTCCTGACTTTC.

V is TRBV5-8 and J is TRBJ1-1; 11 bases fit TRBD1. Trimming at V came to 4 bases and at J to 3 bases, leaving 8 bases not matched to a gene. The length of the CDR3 is 16 residues. The germline V gene has CDR1 SGHTS and CDR2 YDEGEE. Written as DNA, the CDR3 is TGTGCCAGCAGCCCGGACAGGGGGCTATCGGACACTGAAGCTTTCTTT. Translation gives CASSPDRGLSDTEAFF.

A note on this clone: At the DNA level, this CDR3 is encoded by other sequences in the same sample as well. The CDR3 DNA sequence: TGTGCCATCAGTGACAGGGAGAATCAGCCCCAGCATTTT. It is translated as CAISDRENQPQHF. This rearrangement joins TRBV10-3 to TRBJ1-5; maybe TRBD1 (5 bases). In germline, CDR1 is ENHRY, CDR2 SYGVKD. CDR3 length: 13 amino acids. Trimming cost V 3 bases and J 4 bases, with 7 bases left between them.

The genes are TRBV11-2 and TRBJ2-7; D not resolved. The CDR3 is 13 residues long. V lost 5 bases to trimming and J lost 1 base, with 9 bases between them. The V gene's germline CDR1 is SGHAT and CDR2 FQNNGV. The CDR3 sequence: CASSALWSYEQYF. The CDR3 nucleotides read TGTGCCAGCAGCGCCCTCTGGTCCTACGAGCAGTACTTC.

This chain uses TRBV6-1 with TRBJ2-1; D gene unclear. The CDR3 extends over 15 amino acids. Per the germline V gene, CDR1 is MNHNS and CDR2 is SASEGT. Trimming stripped 2 bases from V and 4 bases from J, with 12 bases between. For the CDR3, the DNA is TGTGCCAGCAGTGAATCCGTTGGTCCTTACAATGAGCAGTTCTTC. It specifies CASSESVGPYNEQFF.

The rearrangement uses TRBV5-1 and TRBJ2-1; 11 bases line up with TRBD1. V lost 0 bases and J lost 1; bases outside the gene matches: 3. The CDR3 is made up of 17 amino acids. The germline CDR1 and CDR2 sequences are SGHRS and YFSETQ. The CDR3 is CASSLGTGGPSYNEQFF. In DNA, the CDR3 is TGCGCCAGCAGCTTGGGGACAGGGGGCCCTTCCTACAATGAGCAGTTCTTC.

The V and J genes are TRBV10-3 and TRBJ1-2, with 9 bases identical to TRBD1. Trimming cost V 7 bases and J 2 bases; bases outside gene matches: 8. Germline CDR1 is ENHRY and CDR2 is SYGVKD. The length of the CDR3 is 15 residues. CDR3 DNA: TGTGCCATCACCAGGACAGGGGAAGTAAACTATGGCTACACCTTC. Its protein product is CAITRTGEVNYGYTF.

This clone has a single count. V usage is TRBV28 and J usage is TRBJ2-1; tentatively, D is TRBD1 (5 bases). CDR1 is MDHEN and CDR2 is SYDVKM in the germline V gene. CDR3 length: 17 residues. The ends were cut back, 2 bases at V and 0 bases at J, with 14 bases in the middle. The CDR3 reads CASSLGPPGNSYNEQFF. In DNA form, the CDR3 reads TGTGCCAGCAGTTTAGGCCCGCCAGGGAACTCCTACAATGAGCAGTTCTTC.

Regarding this clone: Other DNA sequences in the same sample also yield this CDR3. The rearrangement links TRBV5-1 to TRBJ2-5; TRBD2 aligns across 8 bases. This CDR3 has 14 amino acids. With 3 bases clipped from V and 1 base from J, the junction kept 2 bases outside the gene matches. Per germline, CDR1 SGHRS and CDR2 YFSETQ. This CDR3 reads CASSSGGLQETQYF. The CDR3 DNA is TGCGCCAGCAGCTCGGGGGGGCTCCAAGAGACCCAGTACTTC.

V is TRBV7-9 and J is TRBJ2-7; D assignment may be TRBD1 or TRBD2 (6 bases each). CDR3 length: 14 amino acids. Trimming took off 7 bases at V and 3 bases at J, with 16 bases between the two ends. Germline loops: CDR1 SEHNR, CDR2 FQNEAQ (reference sequence). CDR3 bases: TGTGCCAGCAACAATGGGGGGCAGGGCTACGAGCAGTACTTC. Residues: CASNNGGQGYEQYF.

The chain combines TRBV5-1 with TRBJ1-2; D not certain. The CDR3 contains 14 residues. Germline-derived CDR1 and CDR2 are SGHRS and YFSETQ. V was pared by 0 bases and J by 7 bases, with 13 bases between. The CDR3 DNA reads as TGCGCCAGCAGCTTGGATAGGCAGGAAATTGGCTACACCTTC. This encodes CASSLDRQEIGYTF.

This chain links TRBV10-3 with TRBJ2-6; no reliable D call. The CDR3 loop spans 15 amino acids. Trimming stripped 6 bases from V and 1 base from J, with 10 bases between. Germline V lookup: CDR1 ENHRY, CDR2 SYGVKD. For the CDR3, the DNA is TGTGCCATCAGCGTAACCCTTTCTGGGGCCAACGTCCTGACTTTC. Protein product: CAISVTLSGANVLTF.

This clone was picked up one time. This chain connects TRBV6-6 to TRBJ2-7; 10 bases are a match to TRBD1. Per germline, CDR1 MNHNY and CDR2 SVGAGI (reference sequence). V shed 8 bases, J shed 5 bases, and the junction held 6 bases outside the gene matches. The length of the CDR3 is 13 residues. The CDR3 nucleotides are TGTGCCAGCGAGCCGGGACAGGGGAACGAGCAGTACTTC. It specifies CASEPGQGNEQYF.

This chain uses TRBV25-1 with TRBJ2-3; perhaps TRBD1 as D (5 bases). Trimming removed 4 bases at V and 6 bases at J, with 8 bases between. This CDR3 is built from 12 residues. CDR1 is MGHDK and CDR2 is SYGVNS in the germline V gene. CDR3 DNA sequence: TGTGCCAGCAGTGCGACAGTGGATACGCAGTATTTT. Protein: CASSATVDTQYF.

The chain has TRBV6-5 and TRBJ2-2, with D possibly matching TRBD1 (6 bases). V was shortened by 8 bases and J by 4 bases, with 11 bases between the two germline ends. The CDR3 extends over 13 amino acids. CDR1 and CDR2 from the germline V gene are MNHEY and SVGAGI. The CDR3 DNA follows: TGTGCCAGCCAGGGGCAGGGCACCGGGGAGCTGTTTTTT. Residues: CASQGQGTGELFF.

This chain joins TRBV19 and TRBJ2-3; D call uncertain. Trimming cost V 6 bases and J 4 bases, with 14 bases left between them. CDR1 and CDR2 (germline): LNHDA, SQIVND (reference sequence). The CDR3 length is 14 residues. The CDR3 reads CASRDDRGADTQYF. CDR3 bases: TGTGCCAGTAGGGACGACCGAGGCGCAGATACGCAGTATTTT.

The V call is TRBV5-8, the J call TRBJ1-2; no reliable D call. Germline V CDR1 and CDR2: SGHTS, YDEGEE. V dropped 4 bases and J dropped 9 bases, with 10 bases sitting between them. The CDR3 has 11 amino acids. As DNA, the CDR3 is TGTGCCAGCAGCCGAAACAAGCGCTACACCTTC. Amino acid sequence: CASSRNKRYTF. Together with reference TRBV5-8 and TRBJ1-2, the CDR3 gives the full variable domain: EAGVTQSPTHLIKTRGQQATLRCSPISGHTSVYWYQQALGLGLQFLLWYDEGEERNRGNFPPRFSGRQFPNYSSELNVNALELEDSALYLCASSRNKRYTFGSGTRLTVV.

This clone was recorded once. This chain links TRBV6-1 with TRBJ2-7, with D perhaps TRBD1 (6 bases). Germline CDR1 and CDR2: MNHNS and SASEGT. The CDR3 is 15 amino acids. Trimming left V 2 bases short and J 5 bases short, with 16 bases between. The CDR3 bases are TGTGCCAGCAGTGAACGGGACACGCGATGGAACGAGCAGTACTTC. Translation gives CASSERDTRWNEQYF.

The chain joins TRBV10-1 to TRBJ2-3; no firm D call. The germline V and J ends were trimmed by 4 bases and 10 bases, with 15 bases remaining between them. CDR3 length equals 13 residues. CDR1 and CDR2 (germline): WNHNN, SYGVQD (reference sequence). The chain's CDR3 is CASSAASPGAQYF. CDR3 coding DNA: TGCGCCAGCAGTGCCGCCTCACCTGGTGCGCAGTATTTT.

V and J are TRBV10-3 and TRBJ2-3, with 8 bases fitting TRBD1. CDR1 is ENHRY and CDR2 is SYGVKD in the germline V gene. The V segment lost 6 bases and the J segment 4 bases; nucleotides outside the gene matches: 0. CDR3 length: 12 amino acids. DNA of the CDR3: TGTGCCATCAGCAGGGGGCCAGATACGCAGTATTTT. Translation gives CAISRGPDTQYF.

The sample holds one count of this clone. This sequence joins TRBV2 and TRBJ1-6; the D gene is possibly TRBD1 (5 bases). Deletions cut 6 bases from V and 0 bases from J, with 15 bases between. This CDR3 comprises 17 residues. Germline-derived CDR1 and CDR2 are SNHLY and FYNNEI. This CDR3 reads CASREIQDSSYNSPLHF. CDR3 coding DNA: TGTGCCAGCAGGGAGATACAGGATAGCTCCTATAATTCACCCCTCCACTTT.